These 23 T cell receptor beta chains were all obtained from the same sample, sequenced in a study of shared clonotypes between healthy human individuals. Repertoires were generated with immunoSEQ multiplex PCR, while TCRdb's copy carries only in-frame clones and drops some. The sample contains roughly 2.4 million clones, 95% of which appear only once. The material sequenced was naive CD4+ T cells sorted from blood. Subset reported: CD45RA+ positively selected. These receptors originate from a man between 18 and 29 years old in good health.

V gene TRBV21-1 combines with J gene TRBJ2-7; the D call of TRBD2 is as the table states it, not checked on the DNA. TRBV21-1 is classified as a pseudogene. There are 18 residues in the CDR3. DNA for the CDR3: TGTGCCACCAAAGGGGGGACCTTAACTAGCGGGAGTCCGTACGAGCAGTACTTC. It is translated as CATKGGTLTSGSPYEQYF.

The chain recombines TRBV19 with TRBJ1-4; 8 bases are shared with TRBD1. CDR3 length: 15 amino acids. Losses at the gene ends were 6 bases for V and 7 bases for J; bases not matched to a gene: 10. The V gene's germline CDR1 is LNHDA and CDR2 SQIVND (reference sequence). The CDR3, as DNA: TGTGCCAGTAGAAACCAGGGGGCGCAGGGTGAAAAACTGTTTTTT. Its translation is CASRNQGAQGEKLFF.

This chain connects TRBV29-1 to TRBJ2-3, with 9 bases aligning to TRBD1. The CDR3 is made up of 14 amino acids. Germline CDR1 is SQVTM and CDR2 is ANQGSEA. V gave up 6 bases and J gave up 3 bases; unmatched junction bases: 7. CDR3 protein: CSVSSGTGTDTQYF. The DNA for the CDR3 is TGCAGCGTCTCATCCGGGACAGGGACAGATACGCAGTATTTT.

As concerns this clone: This sample includes further DNA sequences coding for the same CDR3. This sequence joins TRBV11-2 and TRBJ2-5; D is possibly TRBD2 (6 bases). The CDR3 totals 13 residues. Germline CDR1 reads SGHAT; CDR2 reads FQNNGV. Trimming took off 1 base at V and 5 bases at J, with 8 bases between the two ends. The CDR3 region is CASSLGGRETQYF. The CDR3 coding sequence is TGTGCCAGCAGCTTAGGTGGGAGGGAGACCCAGTACTTC.

The gene calls are TRBV5-1 and TRBJ1-2, with a tentative D call TRBD1 (6 bases). The CDR3 runs 12 residues. The germline gives CDR1 SGHRS, CDR2 YFSETQ. Trimming pared 4 bases from V and 6 bases from J, leaving 10 bases between. The CDR3 region is CASSDTGNGYTF. The CDR3 DNA sequence: TGCGCCAGCAGCGATACAGGGAATGGCTACACCTTC.

The chain uses TRBV10-1 and TRBJ2-2; 10 nucleotides line up with TRBD2. V shed 5 bases and J 11 bases; nucleotides not matched to a gene: 5. The germline gives CDR1 WNHNN, CDR2 SYGVQD (reference sequence). This CDR3 has 13 residues. The CDR3 nucleotides read TGCGCCAGCAGTCCTAGCGGGGGAGTTGAGCTGTTTTTT. Translation: CASSPSGGVELFF.

V is TRBV20-1 and J is TRBJ2-1; TRBD2 matches 7 bases. The V gene end was trimmed by 6 bases and the J gene end by 12 bases; junction bases not matched to a gene: 8. CDR1 and CDR2 from the germline V gene are DFQATT and SNEGSKA (reference sequence). CDR3 length: 11 residues. The CDR3 nucleotides are TGCAGTGCCGAGCGGGATTTGGGGCAGTTCTTC. Protein product: CSAERDLGQFF.

As to this clone: Other nucleotide sequences in the sample specify the same CDR3. The chain carries TRBV5-4 and TRBJ2-5; D is perhaps TRBD1 (5 bases). This CDR3 comprises 13 residues. Germline V gives CDR1 SGHNT, CDR2 YYREEE (reference sequence). The V gene lost 0 bases and the J gene lost 4 bases, with 7 bases spanning the gap. CDR3 DNA sequence: TGTGCCAGCAGCTTGGGGCAGGGAGAGACCCAGTACTTC. This sequence encodes CASSLGQGETQYF.

This chain uses TRBV18 with TRBJ2-7, with D possibly being TRBD1 (6 bases). V lost 1 base, J lost 3 bases, and 13 bases lay in between. The CDR3 spans 15 residues. CDR1 and CDR2 (germline): KGHSH, LQKENI. The CDR3 nucleotides are TGTGCCAGCTCACCACGCGGAAGGGGGAGCTACGAGCAGTACTTC. Its protein product is CASSPRGRGSYEQYF.

In the case of this clone: Additional DNA sequences in this sample encode the identical CDR3. The V gene is TRBV7-2, the J gene TRBJ2-3, with D unresolved. Germline V CDR1 and CDR2: SGHTA, FQGNSA. CDR3 length: 13 residues. Trimming removed 0 bases from V and 0 bases from J, with 1 base in between. This CDR3 is CASSLASTDTQYF. For the CDR3, the DNA is TGTGCCAGCAGCTTAGCCAGCACAGATACGCAGTATTTT.

The chain employs TRBV6-6 and TRBJ2-2; the match to TRBD2 covers 10 bases. CDR1 and CDR2 (germline): MNHNY, SVGAGI (reference sequence). Trimming removed 6 bases from V and 6 bases from J; junction bases left unmatched: 10. This CDR3 is 16 amino acids long. CDR3 bases: TGTGCCAGCAGGAACCCGGGACTAGCGCCTTCCGGGGAGCTGTTTTTT. It yields the protein CASRNPGLAPSGELFF.

The chain is built from TRBV6-1 and TRBJ1-1; no clear D. Germline loops: CDR1 MNHNS, CDR2 SASEGT. The V end was cut by 10 bases, the J end by 1 base, with 16 bases between. The CDR3 is 14 amino acids. The DNA for the CDR3 is TGTGCCACCCCAGCGGTGGGAAGGAACACTGAAGCTTTCTTT. This translates into CATPAVGRNTEAFF.

V usage is TRBV5-8 and J usage is TRBJ1-1; the D is unclear. Germline V lookup: CDR1 SGHTS, CDR2 YDEGEE. V was clipped by 4 bases and J by 0 bases, with 13 bases between them. The CDR3 runs to 15 residues. CDR3 sequence: CASSANILMNTEAFF. CDR3 nucleotide sequence: TGTGCCAGCAGCGCAAACATACTCATGAACACTGAAGCTTTCTTT.

Comment on this clone: Within the sample, other DNA sequences also encode this same CDR3. This chain joins TRBV7-9 and TRBJ2-1; the match to TRBD2 covers 13 bases. This CDR3 is built from 15 residues. V lost 5 bases, J lost 5 bases, and 3 bases stayed unmatched. Per the germline V gene, CDR1 is SEHNR and CDR2 is FQNEAQ (reference sequence). This chain's CDR3 is CASSPGTSGNNEQFF. The CDR3 nucleotides are TGTGCCAGCAGCCCCGGGACTAGCGGGAACAATGAGCAGTTCTTC.

The chain recombines TRBV2 with TRBJ1-1; D uncertain. Germline V gene sequence: CDR1 SNHLY, CDR2 FYNNEI. The CDR3 extends over 14 amino acids. V lost 6 bases and J lost 0, with 11 bases in between. The CDR3 DNA reads as TGTGCCAGCAGGACGACCTACATGAACACTGAAGCTTTCTTT. It codes for CASRTTYMNTEAFF.

The J gene is TRBJ1-6, the V gene TRBV6-6, with D tentatively TRBD1 (5 bases). With 4 bases removed from V and 9 bases from J, the gap between germline ends came to 13 bases. The CDR3 covers 14 residues. Germline V lookup: CDR1 MNHNY, CDR2 SVGAGI (reference sequence). In nucleotides, the CDR3 is TGTGCCAGCAGTTCCGGGACTCAAGCTTCACCCCTCCACTTT. It yields the protein CASSSGTQASPLHF.

The gene calls are TRBV27 and TRBJ1-4; a possible D gene is TRBD1 (5 bases). The CDR3 is 13 residues long. V was cut by 3 bases and J by 8 bases, with 10 bases left in between. Germline V lookup: CDR1 MNHEY, CDR2 SMNVEV (reference sequence). The CDR3 sequence: CASSFGGREKLFF. For the CDR3, the DNA is TGTGCCAGCAGTTTTGGGGGTCGGGAAAAACTGTTTTTT.

V gene TRBV2 combines with J gene TRBJ2-1, with TRBD1 as a possible D gene (5 bases). This CDR3 comprises 16 residues. Between the trimmed V and J ends, which lost 7 bases and 8 bases, there was a span of 24 bases. CDR1 is SNHLY, CDR2 FYNNEI, per germline. The CDR3 nucleotides are TGTGCCAGCACGATGCAGGGCCCTTTTTTGGGTCATGAGCAGTTCTTC. It codes for CASTMQGPFLGHEQFF.

V gene TRBV2 combines with J gene TRBJ2-5; D unclear. V gave up 4 bases and J gave up 5 bases, with 8 bases separating them. Germline CDR1 is SNHLY and CDR2 is FYNNEI. The CDR3 contains 12 residues. CDR3 nucleotides: TGTGCCAGCAGTGTGGCGATTGAGACCCAGTACTTC. It is translated as CASSVAIETQYF.

This clone was seen more than once but under ten times. The gene calls are TRBV13 and TRBJ2-7; 11 bases are a match to TRBD1. The J segment lost 6 bases and the V segment lost 5 bases, leaving 6 bases of the junction unmatched. CDR3 length equals 14 residues. In germline, CDR1 is PRHDT, CDR2 FYEKMQ (reference sequence). The DNA for the CDR3 is TGTGCCAGCAGCCAGTGGACAGGGGGCCGCGAGCAGTACTTC. This encodes CASSQWTGGREQYF.

The chain has TRBV30 and TRBJ1-1; a possible D gene is TRBD1 (5 bases). The CDR3 runs to 14 residues. The ends were cut back, 1 base at V and 1 base at J, with 10 bases in the middle. Germline V gene lookup returns CDR1 GTSNPN and CDR2 SVGIG (reference sequence). CDR3 nucleotides: TGTGCCTGGAGTGCTCGAACAGGGAACACTGAAGCTTTCTTT. This codes for CAWSARTGNTEAFF.

This sequence joins TRBV15 and TRBJ2-7; TRBD2 is a possible D gene (5 bases). This CDR3 spans 14 amino acids. Trimming took 0 bases from V and 6 from J, leaving 12 bases between them. CDR1 and CDR2 (germline): LNHNV, YYDKDF (reference sequence). The CDR3 sequence: CATSRDSASTEQYF. The CDR3, as DNA: TGTGCCACCAGCAGAGATTCGGCTAGCACCGAGCAGTACTTC.

This clone showed up just once. The chain carries TRBV6-1 and TRBJ2-5; 7 nucleotides agree with TRBD2. V lost 4 bases to trimming and J lost 4 bases; unmatched junction nucleotides: 15. This CDR3 has 17 residues. CDR1 MNHNS and CDR2 SASEGT come from the germline V gene. The CDR3 nucleotides read TGTGCCAGCAGTGGTCCGGCCGGGGCGGGGGTTCGAGAGACCCAGTACTTC. Translated: CASSGPAGAGVRETQYF.